The 18 T cell receptor beta chains presented below share a single source sample, sequenced in a study of OX40 agonist ivuxolimab in advanced cancers. This table comes from immunoSEQ multiplex PCR, and its TCRdb copy is limited to in-frame clones, with some not included. The repertoire holds 45,000 to 50,000 clones, with roughly 78% as singletons. Specimen: CD4+ or CD8+ T cells sorted from blood, collected in a trial of the OX40 agonist ivuxolimab. The receptors come from an adult with an advanced solid tumor such as melanoma, head and neck, liver or kidney cancer.

This chain uses TRBV19 with TRBJ2-7, with D possibly matching TRBD1 (5 bases). With 3 bases removed from V and 11 bases from J, the gap between germline ends came to 14 bases. The CDR3 spans 12 residues. From germline, CDR1 is LNHDA and CDR2 SQIVND (reference sequence). In nucleotides, the CDR3 is TGTGCCAGTAGTATCGAAGTGGGGCGCAAGTACTTC. Translation gives CASSIEVGRKYF. The variable domain in full, completed from reference TRBV19 and TRBJ2-7, reads DGGITQSPKYLFRKEGQNVTLSCEQNLNHDAMYWYRQDPGQGLRLIYYSQIVNDFQKGDIAEGYSVSREKKESFPLTVTSAQKNPTAFYLCASSIEVGRKYFGPGTRLTVT.

V and J are TRBV6-5 and TRBJ1-1; 7 bases agree with TRBD1. This CDR3 is 15 amino acids long. Losses at the gene ends were 5 bases for V and 3 bases for J; bases not matched to a gene: 9. Germline V CDR1 and CDR2: MNHEY, SVGAGI. CDR3 amino acids: CASSQRTGWDTEAFF. The CDR3 DNA is TGTGCCAGCAGTCAGAGGACAGGCTGGGACACTGAAGCTTTCTTT.

This clone occurred a few times. This chain uses TRBV6-5 with TRBJ2-2; D gene unclear. Germline CDR1 is MNHEY and CDR2 is SVGAGI. CDR3 length equals 11 residues. Trimming removed 6 bases from V and 6 bases from J, with 5 bases in between. The CDR3 here is CASRVAGELFF. The CDR3 coding sequence is TGTGCCAGCAGAGTAGCCGGGGAGCTGTTTTTT.

The chain combines TRBV19 with TRBJ1-4; 7 positions agree with TRBD1. Trimming at V came to 5 bases and at J to 5 bases, leaving 5 bases not matched to a gene. There are 14 residues in the CDR3. Germline CDR1 is LNHDA and CDR2 is SQIVND (reference sequence). CDR3 coding DNA: TGTGCCAGTAGTCTGACAGGGATCAATGAAAAACTGTTTTTT. This translates into CASSLTGINEKLFF.

This clone was counted only a few times. The J gene is TRBJ1-1, the V gene TRBV5-4; no clear D gene. Trimming removed 4 bases at V and 4 bases at J, with 5 bases between. The germline gives CDR1 SGHNT, CDR2 YYREEE (reference sequence). The CDR3 is 11 residues long. The CDR3 sequence: CASSLGTEAFF. The CDR3 DNA is TGTGCCAGCAGCCTTGGCACTGAAGCTTTCTTT.

For the CDR3, the DNA is TGCGCCAGCAGTCGAAAGGGGACAGGGGAAGAGACCCAGTACTTC. Its translation is CASSRKGTGEETQYF. V usage is TRBV4-3 and J usage is TRBJ2-5, with 10 positions matching TRBD1. The CDR3 runs 15 residues. Germline CDR1 LGHNA, CDR2 YSLEER. The trim removed 6 bases at V and 3 bases at J, leaving 7 bases unmatched.

This chain connects TRBV7-2 to TRBJ1-6; 7 bases line up with TRBD1. Per the germline V gene, CDR1 is SGHTA and CDR2 is FQGNSA. V was clipped by 6 bases and J by 4 bases; unmatched bases: 6. There are 15 residues in the CDR3. CDR3 DNA: TGTGCCAGCAGGGGGACAGCCCCTTATAATTCACCCCTCCACTTT. It translates to CASRGTAPYNSPLHF.

The V and J genes are TRBV7-2 and TRBJ1-2; TRBD1 is a possible D gene (6 bases). This CDR3 comprises 13 residues. Germline CDR1 SGHTA, CDR2 FQGNSA. Trimming stripped 5 bases from V and 5 bases from J, with 12 bases between. The chain's CDR3 is CASSPPQGYGYTF. The CDR3 DNA reads TGTGCCAGCAGCCCTCCCCAGGGGTATGGCTACACCTTC.

The chain has TRBV7-2 and TRBJ2-1; D remains ambiguous. Germline V CDR1 and CDR2: SGHTA, FQGNSA. CDR3 length: 14 residues. The ends were cut back, 8 bases at V and 3 bases at J, with 14 bases in the middle. Here the CDR3 reads CASLSSLHYNEQFF. The DNA for the CDR3 is TGTGCCAGCCTTAGCTCCCTGCACTACAATGAGCAGTTCTTC.

The CDR3 nucleotides are TGTGCCAGCAGCTTATCACAGTTACTAGCCAAAAACATTCAGTACTTC. Translating it yields CASSLSQLLAKNIQYF. The chain combines TRBV7-3 with TRBJ2-4; D not certain. The germline CDR1 and CDR2 sequences are SGHTA and FQGTGA. The V end was cut by 2 bases, the J end by 0 bases, with 11 bases between. The CDR3 consists of 16 residues.

This sequence joins TRBV7-2 and TRBJ2-1; D assignment may be TRBD1 or TRBD2 (6 bases each). The CDR3 is 16 residues long. The ends were cut back, 2 bases at V and 0 bases at J, with 11 bases in the middle. CDR1 and CDR2 from the germline V gene are SGHTA and FQGNSA. Written as DNA, the CDR3 is TGTGCCAGCAGCTTATTCCGGGGGCCCTCCTACAATGAGCAGTTCTTC. It codes for CASSLFRGPSYNEQFF.

The rearrangement uses TRBV30 and TRBJ1-2, with no clear D. Germline V gene lookup returns CDR1 GTSNPN and CDR2 SVGIG (reference sequence). V was pared by 4 bases and J by 10 bases, with 13 bases between. The CDR3 covers 11 residues. The CDR3 here is CAWNYQAHYTF. The CDR3 coding sequence is TGTGCCTGGAATTATCAGGCCCACTACACCTTC.

The chain uses TRBV9 and TRBJ2-1; 7 bases are shared with TRBD1. V lost 4 bases to trimming and J lost 5 bases; unmatched junction nucleotides: 9. CDR1 and CDR2 (germline): SGDLS, YYNGEE. The CDR3 has 15 residues. The CDR3 bases are TGTGCCAGCAGCCGCTTCGGGACAGTAGACAATGAGCAGTTCTTC. It specifies CASSRFGTVDNEQFF.

This chain uses TRBV19 with TRBJ2-7, with TRBD1 matching 12 bases. V lost 6 bases and J lost 3; bases outside the gene matches: 6. Per the germline V gene, CDR1 is LNHDA and CDR2 is SQIVND (reference sequence). The CDR3 length is 15 residues. The CDR3 region is CASRPGTGGVYEQYF. As DNA, the CDR3 is TGTGCCAGTAGACCGGGGACAGGGGGCGTCTACGAGCAGTACTTC.

The chain recombines TRBV19 with TRBJ1-4; perhaps TRBD1 as D (5 bases). The CDR3 contains 14 residues. Trimming shortened V by 9 bases and J by 8 bases, and 19 bases separated the two germline ends. Germline CDR1 is LNHDA and CDR2 is SQIVND (reference sequence). The CDR3 region has the DNA TGTGCCAGCGGGCTGGGGCCGGGGCAAGAAAAACTGTTTTTT. Its protein product is CASGLGPGQEKLFF.

The chain recombines TRBV28 with TRBJ2-1; the D gene could be TRBD1 or TRBD2 (6 bases each). CDR1 is MDHEN, CDR2 SYDVKM, per germline. This CDR3 is built from 14 residues. CDR3 in amino acids: CGTNRDWGASEQFF. CDR3 DNA: TGTGGGACAAACAGGGATTGGGGGGCCTCTGAGCAGTTCTTC.

In this sample, this clone turned up once. This chain connects TRBV4-2 to TRBJ2-3; 10 bases map to TRBD2. The germline gives CDR1 LGHNA, CDR2 YNFKEQ. The V segment lost 0 bases and the J segment 7 bases; nucleotides outside the gene matches: 10. The CDR3 is made up of 17 amino acids. The CDR3 DNA follows: TGTGCCAGCAGCCAAGATCTTCTCGGACTAGCGGCCTATACGCAGTATTTT. The encoded protein is CASSQDLLGLAAYTQYF.

The chain joins TRBV18 to TRBJ1-2; TRBD1 is a possible D gene (5 bases). Trimming took 3 bases from V and 8 from J, leaving 16 bases between them. Germline V gene sequence: CDR1 KGHSH, CDR2 LQKENI. The CDR3 covers 14 residues. The CDR3 spells CASSPSTGGDGYTF. DNA of the CDR3: TGTGCCAGCTCACCGTCAACAGGAGGGGACGGCTACACCTTC.